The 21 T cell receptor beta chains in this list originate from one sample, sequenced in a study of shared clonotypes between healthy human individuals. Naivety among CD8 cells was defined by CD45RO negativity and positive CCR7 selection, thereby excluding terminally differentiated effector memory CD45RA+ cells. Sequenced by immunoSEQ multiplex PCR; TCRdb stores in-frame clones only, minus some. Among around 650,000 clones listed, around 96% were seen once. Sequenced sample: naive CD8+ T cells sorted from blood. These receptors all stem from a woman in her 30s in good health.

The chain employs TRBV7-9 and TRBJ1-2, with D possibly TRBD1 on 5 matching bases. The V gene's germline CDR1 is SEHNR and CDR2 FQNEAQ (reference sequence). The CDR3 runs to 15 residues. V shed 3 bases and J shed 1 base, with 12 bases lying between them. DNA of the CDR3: TGTGCCAGCAGCTTTACCCTTGACAGTAACTATGGCTACACCTTC. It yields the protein CASSFTLDSNYGYTF.

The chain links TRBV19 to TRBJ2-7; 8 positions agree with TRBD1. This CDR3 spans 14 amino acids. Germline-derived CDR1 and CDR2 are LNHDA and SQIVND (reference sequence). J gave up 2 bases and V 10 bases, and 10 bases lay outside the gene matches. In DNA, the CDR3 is TGTGCCACCACACAGGAGACAGGGGCCTACGAGCAGTACTTC. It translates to CATTQETGAYEQYF.

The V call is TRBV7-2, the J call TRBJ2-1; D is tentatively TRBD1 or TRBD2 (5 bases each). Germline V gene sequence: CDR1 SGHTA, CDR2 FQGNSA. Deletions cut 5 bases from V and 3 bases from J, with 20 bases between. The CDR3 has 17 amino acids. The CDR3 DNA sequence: TGTGCCAGCAGCCCCCTCGGCGGTGGGACCCTCTACAATGAGCAGTTCTTC. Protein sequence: CASSPLGGGTLYNEQFF.

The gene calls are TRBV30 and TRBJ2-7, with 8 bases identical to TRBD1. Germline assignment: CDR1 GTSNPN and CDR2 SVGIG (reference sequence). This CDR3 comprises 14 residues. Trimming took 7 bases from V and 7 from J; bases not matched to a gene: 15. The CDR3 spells CALDGTGQGGEQYF. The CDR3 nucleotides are TGTGCCTTGGACGGGACAGGACAAGGGGGTGAGCAGTACTTC. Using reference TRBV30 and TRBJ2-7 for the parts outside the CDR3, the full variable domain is SQTIHQWPATLVQPVGSPLSLECTVEGTSNPNLYWYRQAAGRGLQLLFYSVGIGQISSEVPQNLSASRPQDRQFILSSKKLLLSDSGFYLCALDGTGQGGEQYFGPGTRLTVT.

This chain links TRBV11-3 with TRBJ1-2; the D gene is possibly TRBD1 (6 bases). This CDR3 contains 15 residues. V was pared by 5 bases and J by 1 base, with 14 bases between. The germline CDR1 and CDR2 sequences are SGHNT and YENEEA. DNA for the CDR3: TGTGCCAGCAGCCCAACCGTGACAGGTAACTATGGCTACACCTTC. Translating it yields CASSPTVTGNYGYTF.

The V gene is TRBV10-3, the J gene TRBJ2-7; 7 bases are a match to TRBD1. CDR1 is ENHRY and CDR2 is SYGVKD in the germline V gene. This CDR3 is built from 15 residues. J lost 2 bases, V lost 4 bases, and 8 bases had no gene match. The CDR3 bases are TGTGCCATCAGTGGCCAACCAGGGGGACCCTACGAGCAGTACTTC. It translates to CAISGQPGGPYEQYF.

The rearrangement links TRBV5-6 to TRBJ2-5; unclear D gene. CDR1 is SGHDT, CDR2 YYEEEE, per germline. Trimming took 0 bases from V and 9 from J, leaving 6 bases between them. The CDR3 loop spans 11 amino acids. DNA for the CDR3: TGTGCCAGCAGCTTGGGTGAGGCCCAGTACTTC. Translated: CASSLGEAQYF.

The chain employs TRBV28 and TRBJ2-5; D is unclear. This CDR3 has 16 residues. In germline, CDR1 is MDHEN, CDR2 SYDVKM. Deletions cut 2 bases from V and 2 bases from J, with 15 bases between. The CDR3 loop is CASSLRNRHRQETQYF. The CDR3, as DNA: TGTGCCAGCAGTTTAAGGAACCGACACAGACAAGAGACCCAGTACTTC.

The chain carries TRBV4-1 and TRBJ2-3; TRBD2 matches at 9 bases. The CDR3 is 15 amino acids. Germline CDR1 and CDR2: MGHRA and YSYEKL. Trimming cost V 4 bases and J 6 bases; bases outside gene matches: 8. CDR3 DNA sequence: TGCGCCAGCAGCCTCTTTAGCGGGAGTAAGGATACGCAGTATTTT. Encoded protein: CASSLFSGSKDTQYF.

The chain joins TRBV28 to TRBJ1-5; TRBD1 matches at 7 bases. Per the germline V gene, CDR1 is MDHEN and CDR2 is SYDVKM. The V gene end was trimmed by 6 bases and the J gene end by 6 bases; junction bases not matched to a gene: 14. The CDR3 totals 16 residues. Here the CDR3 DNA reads TGTGCCAGCAGACCAGCCGGGACAGAAGGGGGTCAGCCCCAGCATTTT. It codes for CASRPAGTEGGQPQHF. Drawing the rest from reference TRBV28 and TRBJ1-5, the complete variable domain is DVKVTQSSRYLVKRTGEKVFLECVQDMDHENMFWYRQDPGLGLRLIYFSYDVKMKEKGDIPEGYSVSREKKERFSLILESASTNQTSMYLCASRPAGTEGGQPQHFGDGTRLSIL.

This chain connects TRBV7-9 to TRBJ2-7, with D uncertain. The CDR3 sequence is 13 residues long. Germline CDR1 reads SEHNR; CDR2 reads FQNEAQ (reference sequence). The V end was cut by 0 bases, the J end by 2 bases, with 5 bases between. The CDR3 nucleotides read TGTGCCAGCAGCTTAGCCAGTACCTACGAGCAGTACTTC. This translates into CASSLASTYEQYF. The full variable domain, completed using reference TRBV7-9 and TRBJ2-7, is DTGVSQNPRHKITKRGQNVTFRCDPISEHNRLYWYRQTLGQGPEFLTYFQNEAQLEKSRLLSDRFSAERPKGSFSTLEIQRTEQGDSAMYLCASSLASTYEQYFGPGTRLTVT.

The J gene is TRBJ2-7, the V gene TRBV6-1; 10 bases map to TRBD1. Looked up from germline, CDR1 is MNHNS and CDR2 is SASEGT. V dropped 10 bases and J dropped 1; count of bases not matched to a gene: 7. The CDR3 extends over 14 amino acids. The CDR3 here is CATAPGQGSYEQYF. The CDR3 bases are TGTGCCACAGCTCCGGGACAGGGGTCCTACGAGCAGTACTTC.

The CDR3 nucleotides read TGTGCCAGTAGTGCGTTAAACAGGGGTAGGGAAAAACTGTTTTTT. Translating it yields CASSALNRGREKLFF. This chain joins TRBV19 and TRBJ1-4; TRBD1 matches at 7 bases. J lost 8 bases, V lost 5 bases, and 11 bases had no gene match. Per the germline V gene, CDR1 is LNHDA and CDR2 is SQIVND (reference sequence). The CDR3 contains 15 residues.

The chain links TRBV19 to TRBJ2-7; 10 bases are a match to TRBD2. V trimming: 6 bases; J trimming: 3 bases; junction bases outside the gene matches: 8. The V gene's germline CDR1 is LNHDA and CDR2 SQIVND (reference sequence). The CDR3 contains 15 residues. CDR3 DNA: TGTGCCAGTAGCTACGGACTAGCGGAGCGCTACGAGCAGTACTTC. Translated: CASSYGLAERYEQYF.

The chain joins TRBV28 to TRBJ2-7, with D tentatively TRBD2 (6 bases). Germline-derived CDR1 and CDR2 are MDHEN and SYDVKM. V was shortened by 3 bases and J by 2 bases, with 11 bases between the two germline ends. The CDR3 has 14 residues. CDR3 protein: CASSFPGTPYEQYF. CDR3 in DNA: TGTGCCAGCAGTTTCCCCGGGACTCCCTACGAGCAGTACTTC.

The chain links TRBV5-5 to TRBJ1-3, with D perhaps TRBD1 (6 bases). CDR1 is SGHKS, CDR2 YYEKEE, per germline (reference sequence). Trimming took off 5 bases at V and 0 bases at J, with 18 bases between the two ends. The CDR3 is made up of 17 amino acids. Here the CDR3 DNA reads TGTGCCAGCAGATCCCCTCGCCGGGACAACTCTGGAAACACCATATATTTT. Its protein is CASRSPRRDNSGNTIYF.

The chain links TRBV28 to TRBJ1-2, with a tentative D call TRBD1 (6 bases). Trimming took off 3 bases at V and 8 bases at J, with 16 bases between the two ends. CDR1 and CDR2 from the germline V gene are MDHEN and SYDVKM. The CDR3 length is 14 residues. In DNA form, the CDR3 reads TGTGCCAGCAGTTTTCGCCGGGACAACCTCGGCTACACCTTC. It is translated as CASSFRRDNLGYTF.

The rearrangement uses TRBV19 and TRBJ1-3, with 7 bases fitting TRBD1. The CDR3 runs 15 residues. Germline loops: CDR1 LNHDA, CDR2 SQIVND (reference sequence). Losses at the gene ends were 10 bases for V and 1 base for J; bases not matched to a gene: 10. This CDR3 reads CATKTGSRSGNTIYF. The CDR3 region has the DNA TGTGCCACCAAGACAGGGAGTCGATCTGGAAACACCATATATTTT.

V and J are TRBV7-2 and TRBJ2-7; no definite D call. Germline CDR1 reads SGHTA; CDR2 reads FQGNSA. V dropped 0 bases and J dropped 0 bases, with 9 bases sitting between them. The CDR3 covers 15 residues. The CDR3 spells CASSLAYGVSYEQYF. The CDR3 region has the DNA TGTGCCAGCAGCTTAGCGTATGGTGTCTCCTACGAGCAGTACTTC.

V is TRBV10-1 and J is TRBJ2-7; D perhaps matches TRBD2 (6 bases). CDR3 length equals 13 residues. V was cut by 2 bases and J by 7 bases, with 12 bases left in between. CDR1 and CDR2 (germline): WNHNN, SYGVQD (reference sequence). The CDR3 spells CASSEVVRGEQYF. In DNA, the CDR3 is TGCGCCAGCAGTGAGGTAGTACGGGGGGAGCAGTACTTC.

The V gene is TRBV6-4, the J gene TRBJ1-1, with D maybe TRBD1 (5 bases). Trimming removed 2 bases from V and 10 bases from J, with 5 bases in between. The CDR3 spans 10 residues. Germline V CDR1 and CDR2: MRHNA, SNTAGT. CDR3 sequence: CASSDRGAFF. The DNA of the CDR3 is TGTGCCAGCAGTGACAGGGGAGCTTTCTTT.